What follows are 22 T cell receptor beta chains derived from one specimen sequenced in a study of T cells after yellow fever vaccination (dated by TCRdb to the late 2010s). What this sample's treatment or condition label stands for: live attenuated yellow fever vaccine strain. Receptors were amplified or captured by 5' RACE. TCRdb names Illumina HiSeq 2500 as the instrument used. TCRdb took the public reads, trimmed them with fastp at Q25, ran MiXCR for clone calling and kept in-frame beta chains. All rows with the same CDR3 protein become a single entry with the most common DNA and genes. Recorded for this sample are hundreds of thousands of distinct CDR3 sequences; just over 20% of them occurred a single time. The ten largest account for less than 20% of the sample. The material sequenced was PBMCs, taken less than 25 days after the first yellow fever vaccination. Receptor source: a man between 18 and 29 years old who received the YFV17D yellow fever vaccine.

The chain couples TRBV6-2 or TRBV6-3 to TRBJ1-5, with unresolved D. CDR1 is MNHEY and CDR2 is SVGEGT in the germline V gene. CDR3 length equals 14 residues. The V end lost 8 bases, the J end lost 1 base, and 12 bases lay between the germline ends. DNA for the CDR3: TGTGCCAGCGCCCTGGGAGGAAGCAATCAGCCCCAGCATTTT. The encoded protein is CASALGGSNQPQHF.

This clonotype has only a few counts. The V gene is TRBV6-2 or TRBV6-3, the J gene TRBJ2-7; 8 nucleotides agree with TRBD1. The germline gives CDR1 MNHEY, CDR2 SVGEGT. The CDR3 runs 13 residues. J was trimmed by 6 bases and V by 6 bases; bases with no gene match: 7. The CDR3 DNA reads as TGTGCCAGCAGCTCAGACAGGGGAGGCGAGCAGTACGTC. It encodes CASSSDRGGEQYV.

This clonotype was found a few times. This chain uses TRBV6-1 with TRBJ1-2; 9 bases match TRBD1. This CDR3 has 13 residues. Germline V gene lookup returns CDR1 MNHNS and CDR2 SASEGT. With V trimmed by 4 bases and J by 6 bases, 3 bases remained unmatched. In DNA form, the CDR3 reads TGTGCCAGCAGTGTACGGACAGGGGATGGCTACACCTTC. The encoded protein is CASSVRTGDGYTF.

The rearrangement uses TRBV12-3 or TRBV12-4 and TRBJ2-5, with a weak D call TRBD2 (5 bases). V shed 7 bases and J shed 7 bases, with 13 bases lying between them. The CDR3 contains 12 residues. CDR3 nucleotide sequence: TGTGCCAGCACCATTTCTGAGGGGACCCAGTACTTC. Its protein is CASTISEGTQYF.

This clonotype was counted a few times. The chain couples TRBV5-1 to TRBJ2-1; D might be TRBD1 (6 bases). The V end was cut by 4 bases, the J end by 5 bases, with 16 bases between. Germline V gene sequence: CDR1 SGHRS, CDR2 YFSETQ. This CDR3 contains 15 residues. CDR3 residues: CASSPWTVENNEQFF. In DNA, the CDR3 is TGCGCCAGCAGCCCCTGGACAGTAGAAAACAATGAGCAGTTCTTC.

The chain carries TRBV10-3 and TRBJ2-1; 7 bases line up with TRBD1. From germline, CDR1 is ENHRY and CDR2 SYGVKD. The ends lost 6 bases at V and 9 bases at J; junction bases unmatched: 5. There are 12 residues in the CDR3. The CDR3 loop is CAISGPGGEQFF. CDR3 nucleotides: TGTGCCATCAGCGGGCCAGGGGGTGAGCAGTTCTTC.

The V call is TRBV10-3, the J call TRBJ1-3; D unresolved. Trimming removed 0 bases from V and 13 bases from J, with 10 bases in between. CDR1 and CDR2 (germline): ENHRY, SYGVKD. The CDR3 is 12 amino acids. CDR3 nucleotides: TGTGCCATCAGTGAGTCGCCTGAGCCAATATATTTT. Encoded protein: CAISESPEPIYF.

This sequence joins TRBV20-1 and TRBJ2-1; 9 nucleotides line up with TRBD2. CDR1 DFQATT and CDR2 SNEGSKA come from the germline V gene (reference sequence). The CDR3 spans 15 residues. V gave up 6 bases and J gave up 2 bases; unmatched junction bases: 8. CDR3 nucleotide sequence: TGCAGTGCAGGGTTAGCGGGGGTTACCTACAATGAGCAGTTCTTC. Amino acids: CSAGLAGVTYNEQFF.

This chain joins TRBV6-5 and TRBJ1-1; perhaps TRBD1 as D (6 bases). Trimming shortened V by 0 bases and J by 8 bases, and 10 bases separated the two germline ends. This CDR3 contains 13 residues. CDR1 and CDR2 from the germline V gene are MNHEY and SVGAGI. The DNA of the CDR3 is TGTGCCAGCAGTTACTCGGACAGAACAGAAGCTTTCTTT. It codes for CASSYSDRTEAFF.

Only a few counts were recorded for this clonotype. This sequence joins TRBV5-1 and TRBJ1-5, with unresolved D. This CDR3 is 15 amino acids long. The germline gives CDR1 SGHRS, CDR2 YFSETQ. Between the trimmed V and J ends, which lost 0 bases and 5 bases, there was a span of 12 bases. The CDR3 DNA reads TGCGCCAGCAGCTTGGGACCCGATAGGTATCAGCCCCAGCATTTT. Its translation: CASSLGPDRYQPQHF.

This clonotype turned up a few times. The chain combines TRBV21-1 with TRBJ1-2. TRBV21-1 is assigned pseudogene status. CDR3 length equals 13 residues. Here the CDR3 reads CASSVHSNYGYTF. The CDR3, as DNA: TGTGCCAGCAGTGTACACAGCAACTATGGCTACACCTTC.

There are a few counts of this clonotype. The chain joins TRBV10-3 to TRBJ2-1; D could derive from TRBD1 or TRBD2 (5 bases each). The germline gives CDR1 ENHRY, CDR2 SYGVKD. The CDR3 extends over 13 amino acids. Trimming removed 2 bases from V and 7 bases from J, with 9 bases in between. Here the CDR3 DNA reads TGTGCCATCAGTGAGGAGGGGTGGAATGAGCAGTTCTTC. This sequence encodes CAISEEGWNEQFF.

The J gene is TRBJ2-5, the V gene TRBV12-3 or TRBV12-4; D possibly corresponds to TRBD1 (5 bases). The V end lost 6 bases, the J end lost 4 bases, and 15 bases lay between the germline ends. The CDR3 sequence is 14 residues long. In DNA, the CDR3 is TGTGCCAGCAGCTCTGACAGTCCGAGAGAGACCCAGTACTTC. Amino acid sequence: CASSSDSPRETQYF.

This sequence joins TRBV20-1 and TRBJ2-3; tentative D call: TRBD1 (5 bases). The CDR3 runs to 12 residues. Germline V CDR1 and CDR2: DFQATT, SNEGSKA (reference sequence). Trimming removed 5 bases at V and 3 bases at J, with 9 bases between. Here the CDR3 DNA reads TGCAGTGCTCGGACAAATACAGATACGCAGTATTTT. It encodes CSARTNTDTQYF.

The chain has TRBV4-1 and TRBJ2-3; weak D call: TRBD2 (6 bases). Germline V gene data show CDR1 as MGHRA and CDR2 as YSYEKL. V was trimmed by 2 bases and J by 6 bases, leaving 18 bases between them. The CDR3 has 16 residues. The CDR3 loop is CASSQLTRDLGDTQYF. The CDR3 nucleotides read TGCGCCAGCAGCCAATTAACCCGGGACTTGGGGGATACGCAGTATTTT.

The chain uses TRBV7-8 and TRBJ1-1; D remains ambiguous. Germline V lookup: CDR1 SGHVS, CDR2 FQNEAQ. V was cut by 2 bases and J by 0 bases, with 10 bases left in between. This CDR3 contains 15 residues. The CDR3 nucleotides are TGTGCCAGCAGCTTACTAAGAATGATGAACACTGAAGCTTTCTTT. This sequence encodes CASSLLRMMNTEAFF.

This clonotype has only a few counts. The chain carries TRBV29-1 and TRBJ1-2, with D uncertain. The CDR3 consists of 17 residues. CDR1 SQVTM and CDR2 ANQGSEA come from the germline V gene. Trimming left V 5 bases short and J 4 bases short, with 26 bases between. The CDR3 is CSVRLSSGFEGTYGYTF. DNA for the CDR3: TGCAGCGTTCGTTTGAGCTCTGGGTTTGAGGGAACCTATGGCTACACCTTC.

A single count supports this clonotype. The J gene is TRBJ1-4, the V gene TRBV4-3; TRBD1 might be the D (6 bases). Trimming took 1 base from V and 5 from J, leaving 11 bases between them. The CDR3 spans 15 residues. Germline V lookup: CDR1 LGHNA, CDR2 YSLEER. CDR3 nucleotides: TGCGCCAGCAGCCAAGTCCACAGGGAGAATGAAAAACTGTTTTTT. It specifies CASSQVHRENEKLFF.

The chain couples TRBV2 to TRBJ2-3, with 9 bases that match TRBD2. This CDR3 is 14 amino acids long. Per germline, CDR1 SNHLY and CDR2 FYNNEI. J gave up 5 bases and V 5 bases, and 5 bases lay outside the gene matches. The CDR3 sequence is CASSPAGGKDTQYF. The CDR3 coding sequence is TGTGCCAGCAGTCCGGCGGGGGGGAAAGATACGCAGTATTTT.

This clonotype was seen a few times. This chain uses TRBV7-9 with TRBJ2-2; possible D gene TRBD2, 6 bases. With 5 bases removed from V and 0 bases from J, the gap between germline ends came to 13 bases. The CDR3 has 16 amino acids. Germline CDR1 SEHNR, CDR2 FQNEAQ (reference sequence). CDR3 amino acids: CASSPRDSPNTGELFF. For the CDR3, the DNA is TGTGCCAGCAGCCCGCGGGACTCACCGAACACCGGGGAGCTGTTTTTT.

This clonotype was seen more than once but under ten times. The V call is TRBV18, the J call TRBJ2-7; no definite D call. CDR3 size: 12 residues. Per germline, CDR1 KGHSH and CDR2 LQKENI. V was cut by 5 bases and J by 4 bases, with 9 bases left in between. CDR3 sequence: CASSTQPYEQYV. Here the CDR3 DNA reads TGTGCCAGCTCAACACAACCTTACGAGCAGTACGTC.

V is TRBV20-1 and J is TRBJ1-5, with TRBD1 as a possible D gene (6 bases). The V end lost 0 bases, the J end lost 4 bases, and 10 bases lay between the germline ends. CDR1 is DFQATT and CDR2 is SNEGSKA in the germline V gene (reference sequence). This CDR3 spans 14 amino acids. The CDR3 protein is CSARDPQGNQPQHF. As DNA, the CDR3 is TGCAGTGCTAGAGATCCTCAGGGGAATCAGCCCCAGCATTTT.